This TCR beta chain was sequenced during a study of blood T cell repertoires in COVID-19. At the level of the study: Some COVID-19 samples were acute and others convalescent; all came from the United States, Italy and Spain. T cells, B-cell-depleted T cells, or PBMCs provided the cDNA or gDNA that served as material.

Original processing methods: Reference gene primers were amplified, and this amplification served to estimate nucleated cell counts. Profiled with immunoSEQ multiplex PCR; TCRdb holds only in-frame clones, not every one. Clone size and the V and J calls come from that table; the DNA yielded D and trimming. The sample has some 150,000 clones; nearly 80% are singletons. The receptor's source is an elderly man with acute or convalescent COVID-19. The specimen was peripheral blood.

The CDR3 sequence: CASGETAGGRNHEQYV. The CDR3 DNA reads as TGTGCCAGCGGGGAAACAGCGGGGGGGCGTAACCACGAGCAGTACGTC. This chain uses TRBV6-4 with TRBJ2-7; 10 bases line up with TRBD2. The CDR3 spans 16 residues. J gave up 5 bases and V 8 bases, and 15 bases lay outside the gene matches. Germline V gives CDR1 MRHNA, CDR2 SNTAGT.